This TCR beta chain was sequenced for a study of OX40 agonist ivuxolimab in advanced cancers. In the study overall: Ivuxolimab, which targeted the costimulatory receptor OX40 (CD134), was an agonistic, fully human IgG2 monoclonal antibody. Intravenous ivuxolimab was administered to patients every 2 weeks at six dose levels: 0.01, 0.1, 0.3, 1.5, 3 and 10 mg/kg. Of the roughly 52 patients in dose escalation, about 20 had hepatocellular carcinoma, some 15 had melanoma, 9 had renal cell carcinoma and 9 had head and neck cancer. In the dose-escalation cohort, 75% to 85% of patients were male, and the mean age was 60 years with a range of roughly 23 to 79. Patients were allowed to have had prior anti-PD-1, anti-PD-L1 or anti-CTLA-4 therapy, and more than 30% of the dose-escalation patients had previously received checkpoint inhibitors. Partial responses occurred in three dose-escalation patients: two with cutaneous melanoma and one with hepatocellular carcinoma. Peripheral TCRbeta sequencing was intended to test whether TCR sequence diversity was altered and clonal T-cell expansion was caused by ivuxolimab. The paper describes the monotherapy dose-escalation part (N = 52 patients) of the phase I trial of ivuxolimab. Study-wide conclusions, independent of this receptor: At doses of 0.1 to 3.0 mg/kg, clonal expansion of both CD4+ and CD8+ blood T cells was observed from baseline to week 6. Antigen specificity was not determined for the clonally expanded peripheral T cells. In the 0.1-3.0 mg/kg groups, partial responders were among the patients with the lowest normalized peripheral clonal expansion, particularly in CD8+ T cells. After ivuxolimab, CD8+ T cells had more expanded clones than CD4+ T cells on average. Low levels of normalized T-cell clonal expansion were also seen in some patients who did not respond.

Details on this clone: Its recognized antigen is unknown. No quality values exist for individual bases; no much larger clone is one base distant.

The trial excluded patients who had a history of autoimmune disease or who were on systemic immunosuppression. Peripheral blood for TCR sequencing was collected from all dose cohorts at baseline, on cycle 4 day 1, and on cycle 7 day 1. The samples were drawn from a first-in-human, open-label, multicenter phase I dose-escalation trial of ivuxolimab. Adults with locally advanced or metastatic melanoma, renal cell, hepatocellular, or head and neck squamous cell carcinoma were enrolled in the trial. CD4+ and CD8+ T cells were sorted separately from peripheral blood before TCR sequencing. To sequence the TCRbeta CDR3 region, genomic DNA was isolated from the sorted cells. The immunoSEQ Assay was used for sequencing of TCRbeta CDR3 regions. This is the immuneACCESS table as TCRdb keeps it, with only in-frame sequences that have V and J called. A part of the clones is gone; compared with another copy, unresolved V genes explain less than half, and the rest is unexplained. The sample contains about 61,000 clones, more than 85% of them found a single time. The ten largest clones represent about 1.2% of the sample.

The CDR3 numbers 15 residues from cysteine through phenylalanine. The CDR3 DNA has 45 bases and is translated from base 1. CDR1 and CDR2 were assigned from the germline V gene as SGHDN and FVKESK. Trimming leaves V shorter by 5 bases and J shorter by 5 bases, with the junction holding 10 bases beyond the gene matches. The chain is made from TRBV14 and TRBJ2-5, and 8 bases in between align with TRBD2. This sample comprised CD4+ or CD8+ T cells sorted from blood, obtained in a trial of the OX40 agonist ivuxolimab. This TCR was sampled from an adult with an advanced solid tumor such as melanoma, head and neck, liver or kidney cancer. The DNA sequence follows: TGTGCCAGCAGCTCGAGGACTAGCTTGGTGGAGACCCAGTACTTC. This translates into CASSSRTSLVETQYF.